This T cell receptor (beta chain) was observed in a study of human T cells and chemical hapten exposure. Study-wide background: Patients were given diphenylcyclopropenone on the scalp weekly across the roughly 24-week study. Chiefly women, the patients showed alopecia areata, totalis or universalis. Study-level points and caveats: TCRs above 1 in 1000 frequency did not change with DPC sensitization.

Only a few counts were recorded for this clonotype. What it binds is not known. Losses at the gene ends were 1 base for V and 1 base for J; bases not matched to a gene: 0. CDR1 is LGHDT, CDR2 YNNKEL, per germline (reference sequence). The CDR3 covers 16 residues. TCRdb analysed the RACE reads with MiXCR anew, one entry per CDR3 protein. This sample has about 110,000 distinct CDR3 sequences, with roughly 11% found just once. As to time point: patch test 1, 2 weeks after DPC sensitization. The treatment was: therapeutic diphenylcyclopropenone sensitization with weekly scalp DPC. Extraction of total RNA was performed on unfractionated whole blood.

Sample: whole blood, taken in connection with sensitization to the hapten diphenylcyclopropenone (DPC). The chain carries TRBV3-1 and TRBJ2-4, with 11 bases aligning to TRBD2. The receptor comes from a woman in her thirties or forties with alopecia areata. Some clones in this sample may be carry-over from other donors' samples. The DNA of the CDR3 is TGTGCCAGCAGCCAAGGACTAGCGGGGGCCAAAAACATTCAGTACTTC. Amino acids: CASSQGLAGAKNIQYF. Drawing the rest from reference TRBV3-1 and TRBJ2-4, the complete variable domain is DTAVSQTPKYLVTQMGNDKSIKCEQNLGHDTMYWYKQDSKKFLKIMFSYNNKELIINETVPNRFSPKSPDKAHLNLHINSLELGDSAVYFCASSQGLAGAKNIQYFGAGTRLSVL.